These 22 T cell receptor beta chains came from one sample sequenced in a study of T cell changes during pregnancy in multiple sclerosis. The table came from immunoSEQ multiplex PCR; TCRdb's copy has only in-frame clones and leaves some out. The sample consists of about 120,000 clones, roughly 90% of them appearing once. Sequences were derived from peripheral blood, sampled in the third trimester of pregnancy. The receptors were gathered from a female donor with multiple sclerosis, enrolled in a pregnancy study.

The chain uses TRBV21-1 and TRBJ1-2; the tabulated D call, TRBD1, remains unverified against the DNA. TRBV21-1 is assigned pseudogene status. This CDR3 region has 14 residues. The CDR3: CASSKGSQFYGYTF. The CDR3 region has the DNA TGTGCCAGCAGCAAAGGCTCACAGTTCTATGGCTACACCTTC.

This clone was counted once. The V call is TRBV7-3, the J call TRBJ2-6, with D perhaps matching TRBD1 (6 bases). Per the germline V gene, CDR1 is SGHTA and CDR2 is FQGTGA. Between the trimmed V and J ends, which lost 5 bases and 2 bases, there was a span of 13 bases. The CDR3 has 16 residues. CDR3 DNA: TGTGCCAGCAGCCCCCAGGGGATCCCTGGGGCCAACGTCCTGACTTTC. Protein sequence: CASSPQGIPGANVLTF.

The chain has TRBV5-1 and TRBJ2-1; TRBD2 matches 14 bases. Germline trimming cut 4 bases from V and 6 bases from J; bases unmatched to any gene: 9. Germline CDR1 and CDR2: SGHRS and YFSETQ. The CDR3 length is 17 residues. The CDR3 DNA is TGCGCCAGCAGCCCCCGGACTAGCGGGAGGAAGAGCAATGAGCAGTTCTTC. This gives the protein CASSPRTSGRKSNEQFF.

Notes on this clone: The germline gene is not matched at one end of the junction; a read error may be the cause. The gene calls are TRBV6-1 and TRBJ1-2; D call uncertain. This CDR3 is 13 amino acids long. Germline-derived CDR1 and CDR2 are MNHNS and SASEGT. The CDR3, as DNA: TGTGCCAGCAGTGAAAATAAAGAGGCCTTGACTCATTTC. Encoded protein: CASSENKEALTHF.

V is TRBV6-5 and J is TRBJ1-6, with D uncertain. The CDR3 has 14 residues. Trimming cost V 5 bases and J 0 bases, with 5 bases left between them. From germline, CDR1 is MNHEY and CDR2 SVGAGI. CDR3 region: CASSASSYNSPLHF. The CDR3 DNA reads as TGTGCCAGCAGTGCGAGCTCCTATAATTCACCCCTCCACTTT.

The chain carries TRBV2 and TRBJ1-1; D gene unclear. The CDR3 has 13 amino acids. Per the germline V gene, CDR1 is SNHLY and CDR2 is FYNNEI. V was cut by 4 bases and J by 1 base, with 7 bases left in between. The CDR3 is CASSVGQNTEAFF. The CDR3 DNA sequence: TGTGCCAGCAGTGTTGGCCAGAACACTGAAGCTTTCTTT.

The chain recombines TRBV4-1 with TRBJ2-1; TRBD2 matches 11 bases. The CDR3 is 18 residues long. Trimming took 3 bases from V and 1 from J; bases not matched to a gene: 8. Germline lookup yields CDR1 MGHRA and CDR2 YSYEKL. The CDR3 nucleotides are TGCGCCAGCAGCCACGAAAAACTAGCGGGAGCGTCCTACAATGAGCAGTTCTTC. Amino acids: CASSHEKLAGASYNEQFF.

V usage is TRBV28 and J usage is TRBJ2-4; a weak D match, TRBD2 (5 bases). Germline V gives CDR1 MDHEN, CDR2 SYDVKM. The CDR3 length is 14 residues. With 2 bases removed from V and 9 bases from J, the gap between germline ends came to 14 bases. The CDR3 is CASSLITSRGIQYF. The CDR3 DNA is TGTGCCAGCAGTTTAATTACTAGTCGGGGCATTCAGTACTTC.

V gene TRBV5-4 combines with J gene TRBJ2-3; D is possibly TRBD1 (6 bases). Germline loops: CDR1 SGHNT, CDR2 YYREEE (reference sequence). Trimming took off 2 bases at V and 4 bases at J, with 11 bases between the two ends. The CDR3 is made up of 14 amino acids. CDR3 amino acids: CASSLQQGADTQYF. As DNA, the CDR3 is TGTGCCAGCAGCTTACAACAGGGCGCAGATACGCAGTATTTT.

The chain has TRBV11-2 and TRBJ2-7; D may be TRBD2 (6 bases). Germline loops: CDR1 SGHAT, CDR2 FQNNGV. The CDR3 contains 15 residues. V dropped 0 bases and J dropped 4 bases, with 13 bases sitting between them. CDR3 in amino acids: CASSLEGTRLYEQYF. DNA for the CDR3: TGTGCCAGCAGCTTAGAGGGGACTCGACTGTACGAGCAGTACTTC.

The DNA of the CDR3 is TGTGCCAGCAGCCAAGATCCCGCCGGACTAGCGGTTATAACCTACGAGCAGTACTTC. Its translation is CASSQDPAGLAVITYEQYF. The chain employs TRBV4-2 and TRBJ2-7; 10 bases agree with TRBD2. The CDR3 has 19 amino acids. Germline lookup yields CDR1 LGHNA and CDR2 YNFKEQ. Losses at the gene ends were 0 bases for V and 2 bases for J; bases not matched to a gene: 13.

In this sample, this clone turned up a few times. This rearrangement joins TRBV5-1 to TRBJ1-1; a possible D gene is TRBD1 (6 bases). Between the trimmed V and J ends, which lost 0 bases and 0 bases, there was a span of 6 bases. CDR1 and CDR2 (germline): SGHRS, YFSETQ. The CDR3 is 14 residues long. As DNA, the CDR3 is TGCGCCAGCAGCTTGGGGACAGTGAACACTGAAGCTTTCTTT. As protein: CASSLGTVNTEAFF. The whole variable domain, filled in from reference TRBV5-1 and TRBJ1-1, reads KAGVTQTPRYLIKTRGQQVTLSCSPISGHRSVSWYQQTPGQGLQFLFEYFSETQRNKGNFPGRFSGRQFSNSRSEMNVSTLELGDSALYLCASSLGTVNTEAFFGQGTRLTVV.

This rearrangement joins TRBV16 to TRBJ1-5; D remains unclear. There are 15 residues in the CDR3. Trimming stripped 0 bases from V and 6 bases from J, with 12 bases between. Germline-derived CDR1 and CDR2 are KGHSY and FQNENV. The CDR3 DNA reads as TGTGCCAGCAGCCAATCGGGCGGGGTACCTCAGCCCCAGCATTTT. This translates into CASSQSGGVPQPQHF.

In this sample, this clone turned up once. V and J are TRBV19 and TRBJ2-3, with 7 bases lining up with TRBD2. Germline trimming cut 5 bases from V and 2 bases from J; bases unmatched to any gene: 4. The length of the CDR3 is 14 residues. Germline V CDR1 and CDR2: LNHDA, SQIVND (reference sequence). CDR3 sequence: CASSGGGNTDTQYF. CDR3 coding DNA: TGTGCCAGTAGTGGGGGGGGGAACACAGATACGCAGTATTTT. The full variable domain, in which reference TRBV19 and TRBJ2-3 provide the parts outside the CDR3, is DGGITQSPKYLFRKEGQNVTLSCEQNLNHDAMYWYRQDPGQGLRLIYYSQIVNDFQKGDIAEGYSVSREKKESFPLTVTSAQKNPTAFYLCASSGGGNTDTQYFGPGTRLTVL.

The rearrangement joins TRBV5-1 to TRBJ1-2; a possible D gene is TRBD1 (5 bases). V lost 4 bases to trimming and J lost 0 bases, with 22 bases between them. The germline V gene encodes CDR1 SGHRS and CDR2 YFSETQ. The CDR3 spans 18 residues. In nucleotides, the CDR3 is TGCGCCAGCAGCGGACGGGAGGCAGGGTTATTGACTAACTATGGCTACACCTTC. Translating it yields CASSGREAGLLTNYGYTF.

V gene TRBV6-1 combines with J gene TRBJ1-2; the D gene is possibly TRBD1 (5 bases). This CDR3 comprises 13 residues. Germline-derived CDR1 and CDR2 are MNHNS and SASEGT. The V end lost 4 bases, the J end lost 5 bases, and 11 bases lay between the germline ends. The CDR3 loop is CASSVGRAYGYTF. The CDR3 DNA follows: TGTGCCAGCAGTGTGGGCAGGGCTTATGGCTACACCTTC.

The J gene is TRBJ1-5, the V gene TRBV28; possible D gene TRBD1, 6 bases. The CDR3 has 13 residues. The V gene lost 4 bases and the J gene lost 6 bases, with 10 bases spanning the gap. Germline V lookup: CDR1 MDHEN, CDR2 SYDVKM. The DNA for the CDR3 is TGTGCCAGCAGTTCCACAGGGACTCAGCCCCAGCATTTT. It specifies CASSSTGTQPQHF.

V usage is TRBV9 and J usage is TRBJ1-2, with a possible D match to TRBD1 (5 bases). CDR1 is SGDLS and CDR2 is YYNGEE in the germline V gene. Between the trimmed V and J ends, which lost 0 bases and 2 bases, there was a span of 11 bases. The CDR3 runs to 15 residues. CDR3 bases: TGTGCCAGCAGCGTAGCCGACAGTGTGAACTATGGCTACACCTTC. This gives the protein CASSVADSVNYGYTF.

This chain uses TRBV2 with TRBJ1-1; D gene unclear. This CDR3 comprises 13 residues. With 0 bases removed from V and 7 bases from J, the gap between germline ends came to 9 bases. CDR1 SNHLY and CDR2 FYNNEI come from the germline V gene. The CDR3: CASSEAGRDEAFF. Written as DNA, the CDR3 is TGTGCCAGCAGTGAAGCGGGCAGAGATGAAGCTTTCTTT.

This chain uses TRBV6-1 with TRBJ2-7; 7 bases line up with TRBD1. CDR1 is MNHNS and CDR2 is SASEGT in the germline V gene. The CDR3 runs 14 residues. The V segment lost 1 base and the J segment 8 bases; nucleotides outside the gene matches: 8. The CDR3 nucleotides are TGTGCCAGCAGTGAAGAAGTCGAGGGACAGAAGCAGTACTTC. Amino acid sequence: CASSEEVEGQKQYF.

V gene TRBV7-6 combines with J gene TRBJ2-7, with TRBD1 as a possible D gene (6 bases). The germline gives CDR1 SGHVS, CDR2 FNYEAQ. Trimming removed 5 bases from V and 8 bases from J, with 25 bases in between. The CDR3 loop spans 16 amino acids. Written as DNA, the CDR3 is TGTGCCAGCAGCGTACAACAGGGTATGTCATCTGGAAAGCAGTACTTC. This sequence encodes CASSVQQGMSSGKQYF. The whole variable domain, filled in from reference TRBV7-6 and TRBJ2-7, reads GAGVSQSPRYKVTKRGQDVALRCDPISGHVSLYWYRQALGQGPEFLTYFNYEAQQDKSGLPNDRFSAERPEGSISTLTIQRTEQRDSAMYRCASSVQQGMSSGKQYFGPGTRLTVT.

This chain connects TRBV6-1 to TRBJ1-1; possibly TRBD1 for D (6 bases). The V gene lost 0 bases and the J gene lost 10 bases, with 15 bases spanning the gap. The CDR3 sequence is 14 residues long. Germline lookup yields CDR1 MNHNS and CDR2 SASEGT. CDR3 region: CASSEALGARGAFF. CDR3 DNA sequence: TGTGCCAGCAGTGAAGCGCTGGGGGCTCGAGGAGCTTTCTTT.